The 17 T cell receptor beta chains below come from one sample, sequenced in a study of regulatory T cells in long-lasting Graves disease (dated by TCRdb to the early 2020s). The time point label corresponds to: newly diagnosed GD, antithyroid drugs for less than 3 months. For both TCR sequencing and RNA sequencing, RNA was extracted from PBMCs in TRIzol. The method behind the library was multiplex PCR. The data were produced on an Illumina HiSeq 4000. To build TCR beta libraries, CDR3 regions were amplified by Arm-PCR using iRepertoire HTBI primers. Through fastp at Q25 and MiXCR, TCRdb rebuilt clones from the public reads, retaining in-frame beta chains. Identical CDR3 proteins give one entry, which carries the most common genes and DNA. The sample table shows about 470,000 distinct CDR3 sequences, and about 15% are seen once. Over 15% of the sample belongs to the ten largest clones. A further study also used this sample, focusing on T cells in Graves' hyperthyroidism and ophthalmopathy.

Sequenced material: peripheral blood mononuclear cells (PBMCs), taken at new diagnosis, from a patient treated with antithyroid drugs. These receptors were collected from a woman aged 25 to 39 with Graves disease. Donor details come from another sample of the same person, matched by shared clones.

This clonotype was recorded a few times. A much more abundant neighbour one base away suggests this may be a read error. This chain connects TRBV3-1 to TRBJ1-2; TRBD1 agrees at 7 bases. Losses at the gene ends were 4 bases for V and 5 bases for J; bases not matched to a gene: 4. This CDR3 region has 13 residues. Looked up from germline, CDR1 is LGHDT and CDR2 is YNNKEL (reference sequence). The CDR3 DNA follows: TGTGCCAGCAGCCCCAGACAGGGTTATGGCTACACCTTC. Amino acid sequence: CASSPRQGYGYTF.

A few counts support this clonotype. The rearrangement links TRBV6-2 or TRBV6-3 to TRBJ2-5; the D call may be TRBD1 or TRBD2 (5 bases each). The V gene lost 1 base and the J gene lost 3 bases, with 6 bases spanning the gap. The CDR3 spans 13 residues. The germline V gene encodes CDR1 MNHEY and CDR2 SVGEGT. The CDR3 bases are TGTGCCAGCAGTTACTTGGGGGAAGAGACCCAGTACTTC. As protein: CASSYLGEETQYF.

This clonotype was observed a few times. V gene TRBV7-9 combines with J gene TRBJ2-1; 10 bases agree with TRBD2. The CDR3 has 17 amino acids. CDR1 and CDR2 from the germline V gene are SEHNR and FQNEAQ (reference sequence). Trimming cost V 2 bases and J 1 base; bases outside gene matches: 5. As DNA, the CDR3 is TGTGCCAGCAGCTTATGGCGTAGCGGGAGGTCCTACAATGAGCAGTTCTTC. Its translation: CASSLWRSGRSYNEQFF.

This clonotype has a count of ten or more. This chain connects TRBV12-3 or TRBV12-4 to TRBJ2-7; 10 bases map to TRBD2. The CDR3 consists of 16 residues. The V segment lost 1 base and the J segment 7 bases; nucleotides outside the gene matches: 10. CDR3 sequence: CASSLVVLAGGGEQYF. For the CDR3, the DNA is TGTGCCAGCAGTTTAGTGGTATTAGCGGGAGGTGGAGAGCAGTACTTC.

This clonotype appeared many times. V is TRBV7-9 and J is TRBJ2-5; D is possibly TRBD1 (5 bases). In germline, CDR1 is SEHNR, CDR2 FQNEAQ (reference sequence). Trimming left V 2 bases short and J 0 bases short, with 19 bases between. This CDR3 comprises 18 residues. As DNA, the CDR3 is TGTGCCAGCAGCTTATCGGAATGGGCATCAGGGTACCAAGAGACCCAGTACTTC. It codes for CASSLSEWASGYQETQYF.

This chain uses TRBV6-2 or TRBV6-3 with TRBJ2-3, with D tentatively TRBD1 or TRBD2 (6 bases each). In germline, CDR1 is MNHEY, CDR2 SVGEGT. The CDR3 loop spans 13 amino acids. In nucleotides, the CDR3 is TGTGCTAGTGGGGGGCGGCGTGAAGATACGCAGTATTTT. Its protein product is CASGGRREDTQYF.

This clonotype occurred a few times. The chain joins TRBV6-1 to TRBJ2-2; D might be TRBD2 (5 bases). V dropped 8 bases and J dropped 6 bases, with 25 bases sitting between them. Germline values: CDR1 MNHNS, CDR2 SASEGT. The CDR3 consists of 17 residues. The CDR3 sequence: CASGMRARGRGAGELFF. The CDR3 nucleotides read TGTGCCAGCGGGATGAGGGCGCGAGGGAGAGGTGCCGGGGAGCTGTTTTTT.

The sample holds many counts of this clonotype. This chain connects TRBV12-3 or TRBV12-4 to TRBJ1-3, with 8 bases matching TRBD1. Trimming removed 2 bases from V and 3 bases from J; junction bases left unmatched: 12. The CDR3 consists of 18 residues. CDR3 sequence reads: CASSLSRIRDRLGNTIYF. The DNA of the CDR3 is TGTGCCAGCAGTTTATCGAGGATCCGGGACAGGCTTGGAAACACCATATATTTT.

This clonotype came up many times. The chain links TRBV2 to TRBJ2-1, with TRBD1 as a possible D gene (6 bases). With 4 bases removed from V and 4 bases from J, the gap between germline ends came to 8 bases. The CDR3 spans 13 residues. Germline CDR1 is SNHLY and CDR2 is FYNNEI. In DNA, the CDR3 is TGTGCCAGCAGTGTTAGGGGGTACAATGAGCAGTTCTTC. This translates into CASSVRGYNEQFF.

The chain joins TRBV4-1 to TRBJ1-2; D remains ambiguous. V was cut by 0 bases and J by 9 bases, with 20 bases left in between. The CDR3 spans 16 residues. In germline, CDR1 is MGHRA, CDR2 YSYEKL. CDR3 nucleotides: TGCGCCAGCAGCCAAGATCTCTCAGCCATCTATGGGAGCTACACCTTC. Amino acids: CASSQDLSAIYGSYTF.

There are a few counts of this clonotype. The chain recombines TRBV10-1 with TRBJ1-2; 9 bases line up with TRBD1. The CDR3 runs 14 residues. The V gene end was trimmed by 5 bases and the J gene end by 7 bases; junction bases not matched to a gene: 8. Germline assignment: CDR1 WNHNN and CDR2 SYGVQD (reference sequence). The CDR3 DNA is TGCGCCAGCAGTCGGGACAGGGAGATTGGTGGCTACACCTTC. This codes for CASSRDREIGGYTF.

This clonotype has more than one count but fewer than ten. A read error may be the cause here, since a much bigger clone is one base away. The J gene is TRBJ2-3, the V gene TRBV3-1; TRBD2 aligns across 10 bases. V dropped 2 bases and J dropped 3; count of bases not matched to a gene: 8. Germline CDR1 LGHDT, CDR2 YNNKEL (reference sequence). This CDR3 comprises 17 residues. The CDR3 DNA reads TGTGCCAGCAGCCAACAGGCACTAGCGGGATCAACAGATACGCAGTATTTT. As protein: CASSQQALAGSTDTQYF.

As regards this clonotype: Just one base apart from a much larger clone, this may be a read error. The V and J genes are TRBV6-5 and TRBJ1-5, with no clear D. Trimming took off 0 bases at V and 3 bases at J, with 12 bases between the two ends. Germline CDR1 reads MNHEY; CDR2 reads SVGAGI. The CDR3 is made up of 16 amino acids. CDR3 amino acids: CASSYSSPRYNQPQHF. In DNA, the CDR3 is TGTGCCAGCAGTTACTCGTCACCTAGGTACAATCAGCCCCAGCATTTT.

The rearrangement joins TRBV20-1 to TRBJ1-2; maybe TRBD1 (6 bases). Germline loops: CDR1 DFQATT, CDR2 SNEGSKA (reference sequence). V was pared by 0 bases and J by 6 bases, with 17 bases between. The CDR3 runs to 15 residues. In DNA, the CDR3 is TGCAGTGCTAGAGATCCGCGGACAGTGAGGGATGGCTACACCTTC. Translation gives CSARDPRTVRDGYTF.

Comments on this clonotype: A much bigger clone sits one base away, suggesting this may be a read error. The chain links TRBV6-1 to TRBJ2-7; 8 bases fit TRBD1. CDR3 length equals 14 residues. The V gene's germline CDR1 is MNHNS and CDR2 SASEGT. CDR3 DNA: TGTGCCGGCAGCCCGGACAGGGTAAGATACGAGCAGTACTTC. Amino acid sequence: CAGSPDRVRYEQYF.

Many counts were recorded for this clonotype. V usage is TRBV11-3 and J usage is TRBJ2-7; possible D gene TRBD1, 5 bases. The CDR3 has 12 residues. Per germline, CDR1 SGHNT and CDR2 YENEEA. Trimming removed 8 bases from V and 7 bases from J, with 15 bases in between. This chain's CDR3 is CASQGSDFEQYF. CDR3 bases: TGTGCCAGCCAGGGTTCCGACTTTGAGCAGTACTTC. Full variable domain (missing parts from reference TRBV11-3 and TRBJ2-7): EAGVVQSPRYKIIEKKQPVAFWCNPISGHNTLYWYLQNLGQGPELLIRYENEEAVDDSQLPKDRFSAERLKGVDSTLKIQPAELGDSAVYLCASQGSDFEQYFGPGTRLTVT.

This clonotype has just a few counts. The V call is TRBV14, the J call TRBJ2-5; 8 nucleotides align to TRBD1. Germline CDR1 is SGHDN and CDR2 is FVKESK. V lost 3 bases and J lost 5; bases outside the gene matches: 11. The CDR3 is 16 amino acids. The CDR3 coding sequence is TGTGCCAGCAGCCACCGGACAGGGTTGTTTTCGGAGACCCAGTACTTC. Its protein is CASSHRTGLFSETQYF.